Sequencing of this T cell receptor (beta chain) was carried out in a study of shared clonotypes between healthy human individuals. Only in-frame clones appear in the TCRdb table, and some are missing; sequencing was by immunoSEQ multiplex PCR. The profile covers under 1,100,000 clones, with about 84% appearing a single time and 0.55% to 0.7% taken by the ten largest. To note about this clone: The same CDR3 can be traced to other DNA sequences in this sample.

Per germline, CDR1 SGHNT and CDR2 YYREEE (reference sequence). Trimming left V 2 bases short and J 1 base short, with 8 bases between. This CDR3 has 14 residues. The receptor was derived from a man between 18 and 35 years old in good health. Some clones in this sample may be carry-over from other donors' samples. The sequencing sample was made of memory CD4+ T cells from PBMCs. Indicated subset: CD45RA-negative fraction. The genes are TRBV5-4 and TRBJ2-3; D call uncertain. The CDR3 DNA reads TGTGCCAGCAGCTTTGGCGGAGGCACAGATACGCAGTATTTT. Encoded protein: CASSFGGGTDTQYF.